Here is one T cell receptor (beta chain) with its context. Its antigen is not known. This record comes from a study of T cell responses to AZD1222 COVID-19 vaccine. This CDR3 contains 16 residues. Germline V lookup: CDR1 SGHDT, CDR2 YYEEEE. V lost 2 bases, J lost 5 bases, and 17 bases lay in between. The protocol was immunoSEQ multiplex PCR, while the TCRdb copy is restricted to in-frame clones and leaves out a portion. The table shows tens of thousands of clones, with about 80% occurring only once. Points from the study as a whole: An increase in Spike-specific TCR breadth and depth was observed after two AZD1222 doses. Close to half of all spike-specific TCRs reportedly target regions of the variants that are unmutated.

V gene TRBV5-6 combines with J gene TRBJ1-5; D possibly corresponds to TRBD1 (6 bases). The sequencing here drew on peripheral blood, taken 28 days after the second dose of the MenACWY control vaccine. The sequence derives from an adult who received the MenACWY meningococcal vaccine as a control. In DNA, the CDR3 is TGTGCCAGCAGCTTTCAGGCCAGGGGATTCGATCAGCCCCAGCATTTT. Translating it yields CASSFQARGFDQPQHF.